The T cell receptor (beta chain) described here comes from a study of cytomegalovirus exposure and HLA in healthy donors. General observations from the study: With later analysis, a missense DCLRE1C variant became linked to TCR beta V- and J-gene trimming. In an earlier analysis, productive rearrangement rates for most beta V segments clustered near 87% or 30%.

The PCR ran on 60 Vbeta and 13 Jbeta primers. Data came from immunoSEQ multiplex PCR; TCRdb stores just in-frame clones and leaves some out. The table records approximately 110,000 clones, 65% to 85% of them present only once. Per the germline V gene, CDR1 is SGHAT and CDR2 is FQNNGV. The CDR3 has 14 residues. Trimming removed 4 bases from V and 6 bases from J, with 14 bases in between. This clone was detected once. The antigen is undetermined. Unrecorded immune exposures were likely, despite nominal health at sampling. Sequenced sample: PBMCs. The gene calls are TRBV11-2 and TRBJ2-3; D call uncertain. This clonotype was sampled from a man aged 18 to 35 in good health and CMV-seronegative. DNA for the CDR3: TGTGCCAGCAGCTCCACTTCTCAATGGGATACGCAGTATTTT. Its translation is CASSSTSQWDTQYF.